This TCR beta chain emerged from a study of cytomegalovirus exposure and HLA in healthy donors. For this clone: What it recognizes is unknown.

Use of 60 Vbeta and 13 Jbeta primers characterized the PCR. Data came from immunoSEQ multiplex PCR; TCRdb stores just in-frame clones and leaves some out. Among 120,000 to 150,000 clones, nearly 90% were seen once, and the ten largest hold roughly 0.53%. Trimming pared 0 bases from V and 1 base from J, leaving 8 bases between. The CDR3 contains 14 residues. Germline values: CDR1 SGHRS, CDR2 YFSETQ. The donors, nominally healthy at sampling, likely had unrecorded immune exposures. Study results and limitations: In an earlier analysis, in some 600 donors, most V segments appeared productive either ~90% or ~30% of the time.

The chain employs TRBV5-1 and TRBJ2-7; D may be TRBD2 (6 bases). The specimen was PBMCs. The TCR comes from a woman between 35 and 50 years old in good health and CMV-seronegative. The DNA of the CDR3 is TGCGCCAGCAGCTTGGTAGGGACTTCCTACGAGCAGTACTTC. It yields the protein CASSLVGTSYEQYF.